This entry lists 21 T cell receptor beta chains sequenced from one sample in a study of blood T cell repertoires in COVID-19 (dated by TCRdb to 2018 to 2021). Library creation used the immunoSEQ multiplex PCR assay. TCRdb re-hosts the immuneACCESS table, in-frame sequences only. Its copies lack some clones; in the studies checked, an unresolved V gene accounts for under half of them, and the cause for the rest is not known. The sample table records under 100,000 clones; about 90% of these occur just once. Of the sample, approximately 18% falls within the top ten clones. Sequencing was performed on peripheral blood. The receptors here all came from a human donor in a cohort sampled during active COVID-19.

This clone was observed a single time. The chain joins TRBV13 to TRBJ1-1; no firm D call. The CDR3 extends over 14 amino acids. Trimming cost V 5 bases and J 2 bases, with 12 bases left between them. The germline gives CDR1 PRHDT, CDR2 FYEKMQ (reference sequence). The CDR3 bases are TGTGCCAGCAGCGCGCGGCAGCTAAACACTGAAGCTTTCTTT. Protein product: CASSARQLNTEAFF.

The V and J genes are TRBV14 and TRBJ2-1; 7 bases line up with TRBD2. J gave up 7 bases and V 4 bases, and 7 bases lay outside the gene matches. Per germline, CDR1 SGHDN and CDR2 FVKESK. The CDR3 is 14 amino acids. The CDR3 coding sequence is TGTGCCAGCAGCCTAGCCTTCGGGAGGAATGAGCAGTTCTTC. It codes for CASSLAFGRNEQFF.

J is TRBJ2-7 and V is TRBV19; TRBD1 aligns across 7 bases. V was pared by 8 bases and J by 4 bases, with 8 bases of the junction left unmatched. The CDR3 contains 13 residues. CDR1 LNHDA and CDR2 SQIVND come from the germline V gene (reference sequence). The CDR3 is CASQGTELYEQYF. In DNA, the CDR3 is TGTGCCAGTCAGGGGACAGAACTTTACGAGCAGTACTTC.

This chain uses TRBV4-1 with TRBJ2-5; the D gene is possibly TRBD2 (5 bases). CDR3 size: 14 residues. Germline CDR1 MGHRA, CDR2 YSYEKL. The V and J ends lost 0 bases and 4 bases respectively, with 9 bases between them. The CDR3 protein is CASSQDRGLETQYF. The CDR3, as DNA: TGCGCCAGCAGCCAAGATCGAGGGCTAGAGACCCAGTACTTC.

CDR3 protein: CASRRDSLYEQYF. The CDR3 nucleotides are TGTGCCAGCAGACGGGACAGTCTCTACGAGCAGTACTTC. The chain recombines TRBV25-1 with TRBJ2-7, with 7 bases identical to TRBD1. This CDR3 region has 13 residues. In germline, CDR1 is MGHDK, CDR2 SYGVNS. With 6 bases clipped from V and 3 bases from J, the junction kept 5 bases outside the gene matches.

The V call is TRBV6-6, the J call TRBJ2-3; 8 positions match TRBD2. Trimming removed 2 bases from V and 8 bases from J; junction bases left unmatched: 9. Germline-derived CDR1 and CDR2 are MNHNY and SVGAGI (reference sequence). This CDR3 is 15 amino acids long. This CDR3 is CASSYTPSGGVTQYF. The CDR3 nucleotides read TGTGCCAGCAGTTACACTCCCTCGGGGGGGGTTACGCAGTATTTT.

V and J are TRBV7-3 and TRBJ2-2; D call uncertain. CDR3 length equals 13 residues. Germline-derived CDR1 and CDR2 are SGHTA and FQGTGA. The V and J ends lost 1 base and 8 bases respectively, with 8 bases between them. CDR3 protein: CASSLIERGELFF. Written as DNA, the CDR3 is TGTGCCAGCAGCTTAATTGAGAGAGGGGAGCTGTTTTTT.

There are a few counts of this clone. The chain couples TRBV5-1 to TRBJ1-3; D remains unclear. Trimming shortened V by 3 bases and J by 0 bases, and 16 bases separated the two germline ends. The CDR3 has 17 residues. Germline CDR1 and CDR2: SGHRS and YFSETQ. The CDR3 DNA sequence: TGCGCCAGCAGCTCGAACGACGGGATGTCCTCTGGAAACACCATATATTTT. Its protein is CASSSNDGMSSGNTIYF.

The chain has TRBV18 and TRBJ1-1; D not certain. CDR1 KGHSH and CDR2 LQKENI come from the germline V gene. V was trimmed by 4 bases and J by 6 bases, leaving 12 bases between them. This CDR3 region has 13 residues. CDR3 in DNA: TGTGCCAGCTCACAGCAAGTCTCTGCTGAAGCTTTCTTT. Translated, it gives CASSQQVSAEAFF.

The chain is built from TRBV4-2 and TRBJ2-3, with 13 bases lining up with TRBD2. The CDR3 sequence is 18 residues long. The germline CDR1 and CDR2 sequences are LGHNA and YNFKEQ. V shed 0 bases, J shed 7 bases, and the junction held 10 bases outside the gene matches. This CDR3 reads CASSQDLAVGLAGYTQYF. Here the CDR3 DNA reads TGTGCCAGCAGCCAAGATCTCGCCGTGGGACTAGCGGGGTATACGCAGTATTTT.

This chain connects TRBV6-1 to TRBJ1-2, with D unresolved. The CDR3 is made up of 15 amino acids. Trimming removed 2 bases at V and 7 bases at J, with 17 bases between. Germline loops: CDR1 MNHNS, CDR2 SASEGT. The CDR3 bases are TGTGCCAGCAGTGAAACTTCGACACCAGTAAGTGGCTACACCTTC. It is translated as CASSETSTPVSGYTF.

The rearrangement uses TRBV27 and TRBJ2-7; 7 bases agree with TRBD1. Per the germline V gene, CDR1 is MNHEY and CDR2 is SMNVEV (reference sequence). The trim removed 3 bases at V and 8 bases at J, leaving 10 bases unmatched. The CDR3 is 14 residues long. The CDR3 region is CASSFDRQGGQQYF. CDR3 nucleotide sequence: TGTGCCAGCAGTTTCGACCGACAGGGTGGGCAGCAGTACTTC.

Written as DNA, the CDR3 is TGTGCCAGCAGCATAAACAGGGGGCGCGGCACTGAAGCTTTCTTT. Protein sequence: CASSINRGRGTEAFF. V and J are TRBV11-2 and TRBJ1-1, with TRBD1 identical over 9 bases. Losses at the gene ends were 5 bases for V and 4 bases for J; bases not matched to a gene: 8. The CDR3 has 15 amino acids. The germline CDR1 and CDR2 sequences are SGHAT and FQNNGV.

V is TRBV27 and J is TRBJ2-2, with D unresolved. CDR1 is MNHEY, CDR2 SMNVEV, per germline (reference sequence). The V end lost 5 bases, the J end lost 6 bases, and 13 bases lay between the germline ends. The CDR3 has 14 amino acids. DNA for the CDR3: TGTGCCAGCAGTCACATCACGCTTTCCGGGGAGCTGTTTTTT. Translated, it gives CASSHITLSGELFF.

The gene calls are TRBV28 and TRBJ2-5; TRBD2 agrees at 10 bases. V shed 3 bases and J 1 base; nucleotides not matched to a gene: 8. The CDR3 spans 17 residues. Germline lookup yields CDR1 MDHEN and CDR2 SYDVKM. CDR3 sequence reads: CASSLPPSGGLQETQYF. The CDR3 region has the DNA TGTGCCAGCAGTTTGCCTCCTAGCGGGGGACTCCAAGAGACCCAGTACTTC.

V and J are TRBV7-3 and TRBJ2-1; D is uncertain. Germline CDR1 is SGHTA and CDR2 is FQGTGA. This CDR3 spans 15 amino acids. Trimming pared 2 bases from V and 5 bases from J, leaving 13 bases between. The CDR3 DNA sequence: TGTGCCAGCAGCTTAGTCCCAACAGATGACAATGAGCAGTTCTTC. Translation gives CASSLVPTDDNEQFF.

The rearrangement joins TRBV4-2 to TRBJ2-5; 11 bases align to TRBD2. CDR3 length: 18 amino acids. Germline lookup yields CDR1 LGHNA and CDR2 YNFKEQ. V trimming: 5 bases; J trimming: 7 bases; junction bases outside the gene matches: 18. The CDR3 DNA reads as TGTGCCAGCAGCTTTAACTCCCCGACTAGCGGGGCGCCCCCGACCCAGTACTTC. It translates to CASSFNSPTSGAPPTQYF.

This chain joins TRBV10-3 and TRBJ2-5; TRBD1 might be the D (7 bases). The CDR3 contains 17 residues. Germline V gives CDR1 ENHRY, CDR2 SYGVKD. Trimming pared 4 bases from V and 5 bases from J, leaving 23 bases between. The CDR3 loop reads CAISGGRGAGARETQYF. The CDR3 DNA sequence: TGTGCCATCAGTGGGGGCAGGGGGGCCGGGGCGCGGGAGACCCAGTACTTC.

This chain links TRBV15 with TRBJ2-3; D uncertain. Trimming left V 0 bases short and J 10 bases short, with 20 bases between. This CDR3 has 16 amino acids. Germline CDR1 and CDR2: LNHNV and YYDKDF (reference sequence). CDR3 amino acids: CATSRDPVSAIKAQYF. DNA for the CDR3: TGTGCCACCAGCAGAGACCCAGTCTCAGCGATCAAGGCGCAGTATTTT. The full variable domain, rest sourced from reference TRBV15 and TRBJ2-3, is DAMVIQNPRYQVTQFGKPVTLSCSQTLNHNVMYWYQQKSSQAPKLLFHYYDKDFNNEADTPDNFQSRRPNTSFCFLDIRSPGLGDTAMYLCATSRDPVSAIKAQYFGPGTRLTVL.

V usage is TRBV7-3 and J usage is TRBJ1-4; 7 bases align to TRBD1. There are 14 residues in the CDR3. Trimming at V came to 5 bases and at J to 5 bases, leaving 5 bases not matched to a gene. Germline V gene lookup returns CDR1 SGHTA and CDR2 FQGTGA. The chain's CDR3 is CASSPGGPNEKLFF. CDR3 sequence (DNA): TGTGCCAGCAGCCCAGGGGGACCCAATGAAAAACTGTTTTTT.

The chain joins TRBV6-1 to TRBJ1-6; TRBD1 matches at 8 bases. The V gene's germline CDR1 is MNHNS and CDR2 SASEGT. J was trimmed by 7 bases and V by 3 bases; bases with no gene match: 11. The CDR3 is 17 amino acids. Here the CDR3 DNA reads TGTGCCAGCAGTGACCCTACAGGGGGTACAAAGAATTCACCCCTCCACTTT. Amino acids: CASSDPTGGTKNSPLHF.